The source of this TCR beta chain is a study of cytomegalovirus exposure and HLA in healthy donors. As to this clone: This specimen includes other DNA sequences encoding the same CDR3.

Vbeta (60) and Jbeta (13) primers were used in the PCR. Repertoires were generated with immunoSEQ multiplex PCR, while TCRdb's copy carries only in-frame clones and drops some. The sample has 150,000 to 200,000 clones; roughly 9.4% are singletons. Germline V gene sequence: CDR1 SGHAT, CDR2 FQNNGV. This CDR3 is 11 amino acids long. Trimming pared 5 bases from V and 6 bases from J, leaving 4 bases between. This receptor was identified in a woman younger than 45 in good health and CMV-seropositive. V usage is TRBV11-2 and J usage is TRBJ2-2, with D unresolved. The specimen sequenced was PBMCs. CDR3 in amino acids: CASSLAGELFF. The CDR3 nucleotides read TGTGCCAGCAGCCTTGCCGGGGAGCTGTTTTTT.